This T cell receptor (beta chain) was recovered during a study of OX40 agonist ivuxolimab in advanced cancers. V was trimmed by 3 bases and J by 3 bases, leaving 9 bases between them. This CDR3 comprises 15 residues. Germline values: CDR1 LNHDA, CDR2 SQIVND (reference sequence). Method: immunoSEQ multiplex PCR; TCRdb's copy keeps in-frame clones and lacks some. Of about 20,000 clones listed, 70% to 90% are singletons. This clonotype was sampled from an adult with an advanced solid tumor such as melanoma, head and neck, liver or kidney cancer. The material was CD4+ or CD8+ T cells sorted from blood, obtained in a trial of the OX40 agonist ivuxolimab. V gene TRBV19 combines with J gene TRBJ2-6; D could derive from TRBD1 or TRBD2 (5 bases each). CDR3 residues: CASSMWGNGANVLTF. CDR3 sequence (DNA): TGTGCCAGTAGTATGTGGGGGAATGGGGCCAACGTCCTGACTTTC.